The TCR beta chain under discussion was sequenced for a study of vaccination and CD4 T cells after COVID-19. Background on the study: Drawing of post-COVID samples took place a median around 110 days after diagnosis (range 35 to 161). Cells received overlapping spike peptides from SARS-CoV-2, HCoV-NL63, HCoV-OC43 and HCoV-229E as stimulation. The study's findings and limits: Sampling was limited to relatively few convalescent patients, with no early post-infection timepoints studied.

Sample treatment: approximately nine-day PBMC culture with coronavirus spike peptide pools or control peptides (ViraFEST assay). The ViraFEST method relied on peptide pools to expand antigen-specific T cells, followed by TCR sequencing. With the Oncomine TCR Beta short-read assay, DNA from cultured CD4+ T cells was sequenced. One entry per CDR3 protein results from TCRdb running MiXCR on the PCR reads. The data contain 15,000 to 20,000 distinct CDR3 sequences, under 80% of them singletons. Trimming cost V 2 bases and J 6 bases; bases outside gene matches: 10. Germline lookup yields CDR1 SGHVS and CDR2 FQNEAQ. This CDR3 is 16 amino acids long. This clonotype appeared once. As yet, its antigen is unknown.

The V and J genes are TRBV7-8 and TRBJ2-1; the match to TRBD2 covers 7 bases. This clonotype was obtained from a human donor who had recovered from COVID-19. Source material: CD4+ T cells from blood, cultured in vitro. The CDR3 loop reads CASSLHPGTTSNEQFF. CDR3 DNA: TGTGCCAGCAGCTTACACCCCGGGACTACCTCCAATGAGCAGTTCTTC.